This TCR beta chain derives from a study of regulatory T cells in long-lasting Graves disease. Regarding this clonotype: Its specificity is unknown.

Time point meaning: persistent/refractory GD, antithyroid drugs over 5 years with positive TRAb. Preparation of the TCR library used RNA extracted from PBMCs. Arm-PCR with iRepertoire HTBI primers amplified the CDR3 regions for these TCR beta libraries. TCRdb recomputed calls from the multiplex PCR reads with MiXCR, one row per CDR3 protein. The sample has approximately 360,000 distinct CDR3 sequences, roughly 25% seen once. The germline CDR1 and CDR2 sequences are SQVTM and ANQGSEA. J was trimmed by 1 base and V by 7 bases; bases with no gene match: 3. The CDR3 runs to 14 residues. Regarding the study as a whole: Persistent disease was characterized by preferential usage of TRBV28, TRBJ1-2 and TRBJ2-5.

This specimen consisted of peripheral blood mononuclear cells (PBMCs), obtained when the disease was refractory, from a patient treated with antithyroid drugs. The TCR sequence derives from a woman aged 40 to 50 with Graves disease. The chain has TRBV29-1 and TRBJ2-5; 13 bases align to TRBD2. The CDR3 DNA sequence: TGCAGCGCGGGACTAGCGGGAACCCAAGAGACCCAGTACTTC. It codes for CSAGLAGTQETQYF.